One TCR beta chain is described in this entry. Its cognate antigen is unknown. These data originate in a study of graft-versus-host responses after intestinal transplantation. Turning to the study itself: All recipients got anti-thymocyte globulin induction, then tacrolimus and steroids for approximately 3 years.

Study-wide points: Recipient-marrow GvH clones were detected, some having first appeared in ileum or blood. Allograft graft-versus-host to host-versus-graft clonal ratios ran high in patients with graft-donor T cell macrochimerism.

Trimming took off 3 bases at V and 0 bases at J, with 15 bases between the two ends. Germline CDR1 reads ENHRY; CDR2 reads SYGVKD. This CDR3 has 17 amino acids. Assay used: immunoSEQ multiplex PCR; TCRdb lists only in-frame clones, some missing. The sample holds about 94,000 clones; 90% to 95% are singletons and the top ten take 0.5%. The material was unstimulated CD8+ T cells sorted from spleen or lymph node cells, obtained before intestinal transplant. This receptor was obtained from a human donor who received an intestinal transplant. The rearrangement joins TRBV10-3 to TRBJ2-1; D remains ambiguous. CDR3 nucleotides: TGTGCCATCAGTGATGGTCAAATAACGAGCTCCTACAATGAGCAGTTCTTC. Translation gives CAISDGQITSSYNEQFF.